This is a list of T cell receptor beta chains from one sample in a study of cytomegalovirus exposure and HLA in healthy donors. The method was immunoSEQ multiplex PCR; TCRdb's version includes in-frame clones alone and lacks a portion of them. This sample contains 130,000 to 150,000 clones. Sequences were obtained from PBMCs. All receptors derive from a man between 35 and 55 years old in good health and CMV-seronegative. The CDR3 runs from the conserved cysteine through the conserved F or W. D genes are given only for firm matches.

J: TRBJ1-5; V: TRBV6-6; D: TRBD1; DNA: TGTGCCAGCAGGATTACAGGGGAGAATCAGCCCCAGCATTTT; CDR3: CASRITGENQPQHF
J: TRBJ1-5; V: TRBV4-2; D: TRBD1; DNA: TGTGCCAGCAGCCAAGTAGGGACAGGGGGTTTCAATCAGCCCCAGCATTTT; CDR3: CASSQVGTGGFNQPQHF
J: TRBJ1-2; V: TRBV5-4; D: TRBD1; DNA: TGTGCCAGCAGCAGGACAGGGCCTTATGGCTACACCTTC; CDR3: CASSRTGPYGYTF
J: TRBJ2-3; V: TRBV7-7; D: -; DNA: TGTGCCAGCAGCTTCAGGGAGGCAGATACGCAGTATTTT; CDR3: CASSFREADTQYF
J: TRBJ1-4; V: TRBV6-5; D: TRBD1; DNA: TGTGCCAGCAGTTACGGGGCAGGGGGCGGTGAAAAACTGTTTTTT; CDR3: CASSYGAGGGEKLFF
J: TRBJ2-2; V: TRBV7-6; D: TRBD1; DNA: TGTGCCAGCAGCTTAGCTTGGGACAGCAACACCGGGGAGCTGTTTTTT; CDR3: CASSLAWDSNTGELFF
J: TRBJ1-1; V: TRBV5-4; D: -; DNA: TGTGCCAGCAGCCCTCAATCGGACAGCATGAACACTGAAGCTTTCTTT; CDR3: CASSPQSDSMNTEAFF
J: TRBJ1-1; V: TRBV25-1; D: -; DNA: TGTGCCAGCAGCCAGGGTTGGGACACTGAAGCTTTCTTT; CDR3: CASSQGWDTEAFF
J: TRBJ1-5; V: TRBV4-3; D: -; DNA: TGCGCCAGCAGCCAAGCTCCTTCGATAGCCCGCGCCCACAATCAGCCCCAGCATTTT; CDR3: CASSQAPSIARAHNQPQHF
J: TRBJ2-3; V: TRBV6-4; D: TRBD1; DNA: TGTGCCAGCAGTCCAGGGACAGGGGATACGCAGTATTTT; CDR3: CASSPGTGDTQYF
J: TRBJ2-5; V: TRBV9; D: TRBD2; DNA: TGTGCCAGCAGCGTGACCTCCGGGGGGTTCCAAGAGACCCAGTACTTC; CDR3: CASSVTSGGFQETQYF
J: TRBJ2-7; V: TRBV11-2; D: TRBD2; DNA: TGTGCCAGCAGCTATTCCGGGACTAGCGCCAGCAAAGACTTC; CDR3: CASSYSGTSASKDF
J: TRBJ1-5; V: TRBV18; D: -; DNA: TGTGCCAGCTCACCTCTTGCAGAAGATCAGCCCCAGCATTTT; CDR3: CASSPLAEDQPQHF
J: TRBJ2-3; V: TRBV6-6; D: TRBD1; DNA: TGTGCCACCGGATCCTCGGACAGGGCCGCAGATACGCAGTATTTT; CDR3: CATGSSDRAADTQYF
J: TRBJ1-1; V: TRBV7-9; D: TRBD1; DNA: TGTGCCAGCAGCTCGCTCCCAGGACAGGGGATCACTGAAGCTTTCTTT; CDR3: CASSSLPGQGITEAFF
J: TRBJ1-1; V: TRBV28; D: -; DNA: TGTGCCAGCAGTTTGAGGAGGGTTGCCCCTTCGAGGGGGAACACTGAAGCTTTCTTT; CDR3: CASSLRRVAPSRGNTEAFF
J: TRBJ2-2; V: TRBV7-3; D: -; DNA: TGTGCCAGCAGCTTACCAGGGGACCGGAACGGGGAGCTGTTTTTT; CDR3: CASSLPGDRNGELFF
J: TRBJ2-1; V: TRBV25-1; D: TRBD1; DNA: TGTGCCAGCAGTGAATCCGGATGGCAGGGGGCCTATGAGCAGTTCTTC; CDR3: CASSESGWQGAYEQFF
J: TRBJ2-5; V: TRBV7-2; D: -; DNA: TGTGCCAGCAGCTTAGAAGTGGCCCAAGAGACCCAGTACTTC; CDR3: CASSLEVAQETQYF
J: TRBJ2-2; V: TRBV2; D: -; DNA: TGTGCCAGCCTCCGAGGGTCTAGCTCTGGAACCGGGGAGCTGTTTTTT; CDR3: CASLRGSSSGTGELFF
J: TRBJ1-2; V: TRBV18; D: TRBD1; DNA: TGTGCCAGCTCACCGGGACAGGACTCGGGGTATGGCTACACCTTC; CDR3: CASSPGQDSGYGYTF
J: TRBJ2-7; V: TRBV18; D: TRBD2; DNA: TGTGCCAGCTCAGCCGGACTAGCTATCTACGAGCAGTACTTC; CDR3: CASSAGLAIYEQYF